The clone carrying this T cell receptor beta chain has just one count. Its target is unknown. This entry is derived from a study of identical twins. Each cDNA held unique molecular identifiers, and template switching gave it a universal primer site. TCRdb recomputed calls from the 5' RACE reads with MiXCR, one row per CDR3 protein. The table lists over 600,000 distinct CDR3 sequences, around 21% of them singletons. Study findings and constraints: Insertion counts were lower in abundant cord blood beta clonotypes, a trend that memory repertoires did not show.

The germline gives CDR1 MNHNS, CDR2 SASEGT. V shed 6 bases and J 1 base; nucleotides not matched to a gene: 5. This CDR3 is 16 amino acids long. The same sample was also studied in work on T cells expressing NK-cell markers. From that second work: What restricted sorting to alpha-beta TCR T cells in several experiments was an anti-gamma-delta TCR antibody. Specificity for HCMV among expanded NKG2C+ T cell clones was not established.

The origin of this receptor is a young woman in good health. The chain joins TRBV6-1 to TRBJ2-2; 10 positions agree with TRBD2. The sequenced sample consisted of PBMCs. The chain's CDR3 is CASRLSGGKNTGELFF. The CDR3 nucleotides are TGTGCCAGCAGACTTAGCGGGGGGAAGAACACCGGGGAGCTGTTTTTT.